A selection of T cell receptor beta chains follows, all from one sample in a study of blood T cell repertoires in COVID-19. This table comes from immunoSEQ multiplex PCR, and its TCRdb copy is limited to in-frame clones, with some not included. The sample shows 150,000 or so clones, about 80% of them seen only once. The sequenced sample consisted of peripheral blood. Every receptor here comes from a woman aged 55 to 70 with acute or convalescent COVID-19. The CDR3 runs from the conserved cysteine through the conserved F or W. The order of the fields is CDR3 protein, CDR3 DNA, clone size, D gene, J gene, V gene. The D gene is left open where the match is weak. Clone size is given for some rows only: seen once, a few or many times, or a class if the clone is expanded.

CDR3 protein: CASSYSNRGSQGGYTF
CDR3 DNA: TGTGCCAGCAGTTACTCCAATCGAGGTTCACAGGGAGGCTACACCTTC
clone size: once
D gene: .
J gene: TRBJ1-2
V gene: TRBV6-5

CDR3 protein: CASSYLRDRGNIQYF
CDR3 DNA: TGTGCCAGCAGTTACCTCCGGGACAGGGGAAACATTCAGTACTTC
clone size: .
D gene: TRBD1
J gene: TRBJ2-4
V gene: TRBV6-5

CDR3 protein: CASSFTPQEAGMVGGYTF
CDR3 DNA: TGCGCCAGCAGCTTTACACCACAGGAGGCGGGGATGGTTGGTGGCTACACCTTC
clone size: few
D gene: .
J gene: TRBJ1-2
V gene: TRBV5-1

CDR3 protein: CASSYQQGGSSPLHF
CDR3 DNA: TGTGCCAGCAGTTATCAACAGGGGGGTAGTTCACCCCTCCACTTT
clone size: .
D gene: TRBD1
J gene: TRBJ1-6
V gene: TRBV6-5

CDR3 protein: CASSRTGVSYNEQFF
CDR3 DNA: TGTGCCAGTAGTAGGACAGGGGTATCCTACAATGAGCAGTTCTTC
clone size: .
D gene: TRBD1
J gene: TRBJ2-1
V gene: TRBV19

CDR3 protein: CAISAHGGGGVYEQYF
CDR3 DNA: TGTGCCATCAGTGCCCACGGTGGAGGGGGCGTCTACGAGCAGTACTTC
clone size: .
D gene: .
J gene: TRBJ2-7
V gene: TRBV10-3

CDR3 protein: CAISENREETQYF
CDR3 DNA: TGTGCCATCAGTGAAAACAGAGAAGAGACCCAGTACTTC
clone size: .
D gene: .
J gene: TRBJ2-5
V gene: TRBV10-3

CDR3 protein: CASRDNNYNSPLHF
CDR3 DNA: TGTGCCAGTAGGGACAACAACTATAATTCACCCCTCCACTTT
clone size: .
D gene: .
J gene: TRBJ1-6
V gene: TRBV19

CDR3 protein: CASSLQTGLINQPQHF
CDR3 DNA: TGTGCCAGTAGTCTCCAGACAGGTTTGATCAATCAGCCCCAGCATTTT
clone size: .
D gene: .
J gene: TRBJ1-5
V gene: TRBV19

CDR3 protein: CASSLSTADTQYF
CDR3 DNA: TGTGCCAGCAGTTTAAGTACAGCAGATACGCAGTATTTT
clone size: once
D gene: .
J gene: TRBJ2-3
V gene: TRBV12-3/TRBV12-4

CDR3 protein: CASSVGLQQPQHF
CDR3 DNA: TGTGCCAGCAGCGTAGGTTTACAACAGCCCCAGCATTTT
clone size: .
D gene: .
J gene: TRBJ1-5
V gene: TRBV9

CDR3 protein: CASSGTGMGEQYF
CDR3 DNA: TGTGCCAGCTCCGGGACAGGGATGGGCGAGCAGTACTTC
clone size: .
D gene: TRBD1
J gene: TRBJ2-7
V gene: TRBV5-5

CDR3 protein: CASTVRYNEQFF
CDR3 DNA: TGTGCCAGCACGGTCAGGTACAATGAGCAGTTCTTC
clone size: .
D gene: .
J gene: TRBJ2-1
V gene: TRBV6-5

CDR3 protein: CASSGKTGSEASLEAFF
CDR3 DNA: TGCGCCAGCAGCGGAAAGACAGGGTCGGAGGCCTCCCTTGAAGCTTTCTTT
clone size: .
D gene: TRBD1
J gene: TRBJ1-1
V gene: TRBV5-1

CDR3 protein: CASSPQTNSPLHF
CDR3 DNA: TGTGCCAGCAGCCCACAGACTAATTCACCCCTCCACTTT
clone size: .
D gene: .
J gene: TRBJ1-6
V gene: TRBV14

CDR3 protein: CASSLGTLVDYGYTF
CDR3 DNA: TGCGCCAGCAGCTTGGGAACTCTAGTGGACTATGGCTACACCTTC
clone size: once
D gene: .
J gene: TRBJ1-2
V gene: TRBV5-1

CDR3 protein: CASSQDRARGEKLFF
CDR3 DNA: TGTGCCAGCAGCCAAGATCGGGCGCGGGGAGAAAAACTGTTTTTT
clone size: .
D gene: .
J gene: TRBJ1-4
V gene: TRBV3-1/TRBV3-2

CDR3 protein: CASSWGLAVDNEQFF
CDR3 DNA: TGTGCCAGCAGCTGGGGACTAGCGGTGGACAATGAGCAGTTCTTC
clone size: .
D gene: TRBD2
J gene: TRBJ2-1
V gene: TRBV11-2

CDR3 protein: CAISEYETSGPYEQYF
CDR3 DNA: TGTGCCATCAGTGAGTACGAGACTAGCGGGCCCTACGAGCAGTACTTC
clone size: .
D gene: TRBD2
J gene: TRBJ2-7
V gene: TRBV10-3

CDR3 protein: CASRPDRGGNQPQHF
CDR3 DNA: TGTGCCAGTAGGCCGGACAGGGGCGGCAATCAGCCCCAGCATTTT
clone size: few
D gene: TRBD1
J gene: TRBJ1-5
V gene: TRBV19

CDR3 protein: CSVVETYSYEQYF
CDR3 DNA: TGCAGCGTTGTGGAGACTTACTCCTACGAGCAGTACTTC
clone size: once
D gene: .
J gene: TRBJ2-7
V gene: TRBV29-1

CDR3 protein: CAWSWGGGGYTF
CDR3 DNA: TGTGCCTGGAGTTGGGGAGGCGGGGGCTACACCTTC
clone size: .
D gene: .
J gene: TRBJ1-2
V gene: TRBV30

CDR3 protein: CATSDTSSGANVLTF
CDR3 DNA: TGTGCCACCAGTGATACGAGCTCTGGGGCCAACGTCCTGACTTTC
clone size: .
D gene: .
J gene: TRBJ2-6
V gene: TRBV24-1

CDR3 protein: CASTRGIGETYEQYF
CDR3 DNA: TGTGCCAGCACTCGAGGGATCGGGGAAACCTACGAGCAGTACTTC
clone size: .
D gene: .
J gene: TRBJ2-7
V gene: TRBV6-5

CDR3 protein: CASGSNTGELFF
CDR3 DNA: TGTGCTAGTGGTTCCAATACCGGGGAGCTGTTTTTT
clone size: .
D gene: .
J gene: TRBJ2-2
V gene: TRBV12-5

CDR3 protein: CASSGQVAGTDTQYF
CDR3 DNA: TGTGCCAGCAGCGGTCAGGTGGCTGGCACAGATACGCAGTATTTT
clone size: once
D gene: .
J gene: TRBJ2-3
V gene: TRBV9

CDR3 protein: CASWTYSNYGYTF
CDR3 DNA: TGTGCCTCTTGGACATATTCAAACTATGGCTACACCTTC
clone size: .
D gene: .
J gene: TRBJ1-2
V gene: TRBV2

CDR3 protein: CAISGQTGNNSPLHF
CDR3 DNA: TGTGCCATCAGTGGACAGACAGGGAATAATTCACCCCTCCACTTT
clone size: .
D gene: TRBD1
J gene: TRBJ1-6
V gene: TRBV10-3

CDR3 protein: CASSGTDNPNSLGYTF
CDR3 DNA: TGTGCCAGCAGCGGGACAGATAATCCTAACTCGTTGGGCTACACCTTC
clone size: few
D gene: .
J gene: TRBJ1-2
V gene: TRBV9

CDR3 protein: CASSSGTVIETQYF
CDR3 DNA: TGTGCCAGCAGCTCAGGGACAGTGATAGAGACCCAGTACTTC
clone size: .
D gene: TRBD1
J gene: TRBJ2-5
V gene: TRBV7-8

CDR3 protein: CASSSTPGQRLGGYTF
CDR3 DNA: TGTGCCAGCAGTTCCACCCCGGGACAACGACTTGGTGGCTACACCTTC
clone size: .
D gene: .
J gene: TRBJ1-2
V gene: TRBV27

CDR3 protein: CASSASSGANVLTF
CDR3 DNA: TGTGCCAGCAGTGCATCCTCTGGGGCCAACGTCCTGACTTTC
clone size: .
D gene: .
J gene: TRBJ2-6
V gene: TRBV2

CDR3 protein: CASSSFNIQYF
CDR3 DNA: TGTGCCAGCAGTTCGTTTAACATTCAGTACTTC
clone size: .
D gene: .
J gene: TRBJ2-4
V gene: TRBV28

CDR3 protein: CASSPIRGTYNEQFF
CDR3 DNA: TGTGCCAGCAGTCCCATCAGGGGTACCTACAATGAGCAGTTCTTC
clone size: .
D gene: .
J gene: TRBJ2-1
V gene: TRBV27

CDR3 protein: CASSSQGSSGNTIYF
CDR3 DNA: TGTGCCAGCAGTTCACAGGGCTCCTCTGGAAACACCATATATTTT
clone size: .
D gene: .
J gene: TRBJ1-3
V gene: TRBV2

CDR3 protein: CASSPRDSRTDTQYF
CDR3 DNA: TGCGCCAGCAGCCCTCGGGACAGCCGCACAGATACGCAGTATTTT
clone size: .
D gene: TRBD1
J gene: TRBJ2-3
V gene: TRBV5-1

CDR3 protein: CASSPARGSSGNTIYF
CDR3 DNA: TGTGCCAGCAGCCCCGCGCGCGGAAGCTCTGGAAACACCATATATTTT
clone size: .
D gene: .
J gene: TRBJ1-3
V gene: TRBV25-1

CDR3 protein: CASSTHGVQETQYF
CDR3 DNA: TGTGCCAGCAGCACCCACGGGGTCCAAGAGACCCAGTACTTC
clone size: .
D gene: .
J gene: TRBJ2-5
V gene: TRBV3-1/TRBV3-2

CDR3 protein: CASSGAMGADGNTIYF
CDR3 DNA: TGCGCCAGCAGCGGGGCGATGGGGGCGGACGGAAACACCATATATTTT
clone size: .
D gene: .
J gene: TRBJ1-3
V gene: TRBV5-1

CDR3 protein: CASSPGNYEQYF
CDR3 DNA: TGCGCCAGCAGCCCAGGGAACTACGAGCAGTACTTC
clone size: .
D gene: .
J gene: TRBJ2-7
V gene: TRBV5-1

CDR3 protein: CASSVETGGPAKNIQYF
CDR3 DNA: TGTGCCAGCAGCGTCGAAACAGGGGGCCCAGCCAAAAACATTCAGTACTTC
clone size: .
D gene: TRBD1
J gene: TRBJ2-4
V gene: TRBV7-9

CDR3 protein: CASSDLLAGGGQITDTQYF
CDR3 DNA: TGTGCCAGCAGTGACCTGCTAGCGGGGGGCGGACAGATCACAGATACGCAGTATTTT
clone size: .
D gene: TRBD2
J gene: TRBJ2-3
V gene: TRBV6-1

CDR3 protein: CASSAGQGRRSGNTIYF
CDR3 DNA: TGTGCCAGTAGTGCGGGACAGGGGCGTCGCTCTGGAAACACCATATATTTT
clone size: .
D gene: TRBD1
J gene: TRBJ1-3
V gene: TRBV19